This T cell receptor beta chain was captured by sequencing in a study of blood T cell repertoires in COVID-19. Germline V lookup: CDR1 SGDLS, CDR2 YYNGEE. There are 19 residues in the CDR3. With V trimmed by 4 bases and J by 5 bases, 16 bases remained unmatched. Only in-frame clones appear in the TCRdb table, and some are missing; sequencing was by immunoSEQ multiplex PCR. In the table there are about 200,000 clones, roughly 81% of which are singletons. The TCR comes from a woman in her seventies with active or convalescent COVID-19. The chain combines TRBV9 with TRBJ2-1; the match to TRBD2 covers 12 bases. Sequencing input: peripheral blood. CDR3 sequence (DNA): TGTGCCAGCAGCCCACATGGGCTAGCGGGAGGGAACCCCAACAATGAGCAGTTCTTC. Its translation: CASSPHGLAGGNPNNEQFF.